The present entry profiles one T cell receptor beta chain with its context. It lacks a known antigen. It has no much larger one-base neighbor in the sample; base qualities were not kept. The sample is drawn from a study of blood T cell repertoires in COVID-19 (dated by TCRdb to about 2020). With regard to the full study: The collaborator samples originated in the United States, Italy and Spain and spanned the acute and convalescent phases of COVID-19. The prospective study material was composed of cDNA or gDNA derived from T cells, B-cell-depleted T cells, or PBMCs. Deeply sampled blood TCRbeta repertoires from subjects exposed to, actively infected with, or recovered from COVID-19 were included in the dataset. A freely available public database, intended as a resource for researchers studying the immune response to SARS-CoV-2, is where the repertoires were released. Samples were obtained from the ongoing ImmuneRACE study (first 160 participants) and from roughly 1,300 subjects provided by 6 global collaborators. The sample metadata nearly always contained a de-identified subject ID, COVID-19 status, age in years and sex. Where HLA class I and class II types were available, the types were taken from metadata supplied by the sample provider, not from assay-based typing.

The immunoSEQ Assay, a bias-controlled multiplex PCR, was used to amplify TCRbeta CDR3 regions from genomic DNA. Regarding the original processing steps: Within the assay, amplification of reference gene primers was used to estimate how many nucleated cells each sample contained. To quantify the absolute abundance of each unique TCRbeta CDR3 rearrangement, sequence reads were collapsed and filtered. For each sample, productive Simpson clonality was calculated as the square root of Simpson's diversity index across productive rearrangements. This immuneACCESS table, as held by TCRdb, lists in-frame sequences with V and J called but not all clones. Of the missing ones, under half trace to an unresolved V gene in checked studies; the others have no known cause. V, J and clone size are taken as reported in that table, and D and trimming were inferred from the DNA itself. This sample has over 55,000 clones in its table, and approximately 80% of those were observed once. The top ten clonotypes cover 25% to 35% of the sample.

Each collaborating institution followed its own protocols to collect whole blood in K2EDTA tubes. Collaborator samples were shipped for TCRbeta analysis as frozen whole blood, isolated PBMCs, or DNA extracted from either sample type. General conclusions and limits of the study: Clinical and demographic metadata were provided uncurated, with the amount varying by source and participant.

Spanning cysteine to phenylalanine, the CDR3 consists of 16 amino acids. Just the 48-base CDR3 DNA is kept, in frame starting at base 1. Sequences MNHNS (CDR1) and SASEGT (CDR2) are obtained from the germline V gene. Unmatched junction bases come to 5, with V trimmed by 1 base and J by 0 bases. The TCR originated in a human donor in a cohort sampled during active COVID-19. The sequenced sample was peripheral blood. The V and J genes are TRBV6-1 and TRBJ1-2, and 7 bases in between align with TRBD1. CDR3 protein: CASSEGGQPSNYGYTF. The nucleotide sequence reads TGTGCCAGCAGTGAAGGGGGACAGCCATCTAACTATGGCTACACCTTC.